One and the same sample provided the 16 T cell receptor beta chains below, sequenced in a study of shared clonotypes between healthy human individuals. Clones were sequenced by immunoSEQ multiplex PCR, and TCRdb holds only the in-frame ones, with some missing. The sample lists about 1 million clones, 70% to 80% seen once, with about 1.5% in the top ten. Sequencing used memory CD4+ T cells sorted from blood. Subset specified: CD45RA-negative fraction. All receptors derive from a man aged 18-30 years in good health.

The chain recombines TRBV2 with TRBJ2-7; D possibly uses TRBD1 or TRBD2 (5 bases each). Trimming stripped 2 bases from V and 12 bases from J, with 17 bases between. CDR1 SNHLY and CDR2 FYNNEI come from the germline V gene. The CDR3 contains 13 residues. The CDR3 region has the DNA TGTGCCAGCAGTGAAAATGGTGGGCAGGGACGGTACTTC. This encodes CASSENGGQGRYF. Full variable domain (remainder filled in from reference TRBV2 and TRBJ2-7): EPEVTQTPSHQVTQMGQEVILRCVPISNHLYFYWYRQILGQKVEFLVSFYNNEISEKSEIFDDQFSVERPDGSNFTLKIRSTKLEDSAMYFCASSENGGQGRYFGPGTRLTVT.

This chain links TRBV19 with TRBJ1-3; D is possibly TRBD1 (5 bases). Germline V CDR1 and CDR2: LNHDA, SQIVND (reference sequence). CDR3 length: 16 residues. The V gene lost 5 bases and the J gene lost 1 base, with 15 bases spanning the gap. Here the CDR3 reads CASSHVGRVSGNTIYF. The CDR3 DNA reads as TGTGCCAGTAGTCACGTTGGCAGGGTGTCTGGAAACACCATATATTTT.

The V call is TRBV12-5, the J call TRBJ2-7; 10 bases map to TRBD1. Looked up from germline, CDR1 is LGHNT and CDR2 is FRNRAP. J was trimmed by 2 bases and V by 5 bases; bases with no gene match: 3. This CDR3 comprises 14 residues. CDR3 in amino acids: CASGLGQGTYEQYF. DNA of the CDR3: TGTGCTAGTGGTCTGGGACAGGGGACCTACGAGCAGTACTTC.

The V gene is TRBV6-6, the J gene TRBJ2-7, with a tentative D call TRBD1 (6 bases). Germline CDR1 MNHNY, CDR2 SVGAGI (reference sequence). This CDR3 region has 15 residues. V lost 6 bases to trimming and J lost 3 bases, with 18 bases between them. CDR3 DNA: TGTGCCAGCAGCAGAGCCAAACTAGGGGGCTACGAGCAGTACTTC. Its protein is CASSRAKLGGYEQYF.

Details on this clone: A read error may account for a junction end that differs from germline. The genes are TRBV7-8 and TRBJ2-4; TRBD1 might be the D (8 bases). The CDR3 has 13 residues. Germline lookup yields CDR1 SGHVS and CDR2 FQNEAQ. The CDR3 coding sequence is TGTGCCAGCAGCTTAGCGCTTGGACAGGGAGGGAACTTC. Amino acids: CASSLALGQGGNF.

The CDR3 reads CASSWRGLSGNTIYF. In DNA, the CDR3 is TGTGCCAGCAGTTGGAGGGGCCTCTCTGGAAACACCATATATTTT. The chain employs TRBV27 and TRBJ1-3, with a weak D call TRBD1 (5 bases). Trimming cost V 4 bases and J 0 bases, with 10 bases left between them. There are 15 residues in the CDR3. Germline CDR1 is MNHEY and CDR2 is SMNVEV (reference sequence).

This clone was seen only a few times. The CDR3: CASSTGGAYSNQPQHF. For the CDR3, the DNA is TGTGCCAGTAGTACAGGGGGCGCTTATAGCAATCAGCCCCAGCATTTT. The chain carries TRBV19 and TRBJ1-5; 8 nucleotides match TRBD1. V lost 4 bases and J lost 0; bases outside the gene matches: 5. Germline values: CDR1 LNHDA, CDR2 SQIVND (reference sequence). The CDR3 length is 16 residues.

There are many counts of this clone. The V gene is TRBV5-1, the J gene TRBJ2-1; D is possibly TRBD1 (5 bases). Germline V lookup: CDR1 SGHRS, CDR2 YFSETQ. The CDR3 contains 14 residues. Trimming took off 1 base at V and 4 bases at J, with 9 bases between the two ends. The CDR3 bases are TGCGCCAGCAGCTTGTCGGCAGGGTACAATGAGCAGTTCTTC. This translates into CASSLSAGYNEQFF. The full variable domain, rest sourced from reference TRBV5-1 and TRBJ2-1, is KAGVTQTPRYLIKTRGQQVTLSCSPISGHRSVSWYQQTPGQGLQFLFEYFSETQRNKGNFPGRFSGRQFSNSRSEMNVSTLELGDSALYLCASSLSAGYNEQFFGPGTRLTVL.

The J gene is TRBJ1-2, the V gene TRBV28, with 8 bases matching TRBD1. V gave up 6 bases and J gave up 5 bases; unmatched junction bases: 8. Looked up from germline, CDR1 is MDHEN and CDR2 is SYDVKM. The CDR3 has 14 residues. The CDR3 here is CASRPQGARYGYTF. CDR3 nucleotides: TGTGCCAGCAGACCTCAGGGGGCTAGATATGGCTACACCTTC.

V usage is TRBV5-8 and J usage is TRBJ1-4; tentative D call: TRBD1 (5 bases). The CDR3 length is 15 residues. V lost 7 bases to trimming and J lost 3 bases, with 16 bases between them. Germline CDR1 reads SGHTS; CDR2 reads YDEGEE. This chain's CDR3 is CASRIGAEANEKLFF. The DNA of the CDR3 is TGTGCCAGCCGGATTGGGGCTGAGGCTAATGAAAAACTGTTTTTT.

This rearrangement joins TRBV4-3 to TRBJ2-7; D uncertain. CDR3 length equals 13 residues. V was shortened by 4 bases and J by 7 bases, with 14 bases between the two germline ends. CDR1 and CDR2 from the germline V gene are LGHNA and YSLEER. The chain's CDR3 is CASSLTVDGEQYF. CDR3 DNA: TGCGCCAGCAGCCTGACGGTTGACGGAGAGCAGTACTTC.

The table lists this clone with a few counts. The chain combines TRBV6-6 with TRBJ1-3, with 8 bases fitting TRBD1. The CDR3 consists of 16 residues. Trimming at V came to 2 bases and at J to 0 bases, leaving 3 bases not matched to a gene. The V gene's germline CDR1 is MNHNY and CDR2 SVGAGI (reference sequence). CDR3 region: CASSYDGQGSGNTIYF. The CDR3 DNA is TGTGCCAGCAGTTACGACGGACAGGGCTCTGGAAACACCATATATTTT.

The rearrangement joins TRBV6-1 to TRBJ2-3, with D possibly being TRBD1 (5 bases). V gave up 6 bases and J gave up 0 bases, with 10 bases separating them. The length of the CDR3 is 14 residues. CDR1 and CDR2 (germline): MNHNS, SASEGT. The CDR3 loop reads CASRFRVSTDTQYF. DNA of the CDR3: TGTGCCAGCAGGTTCAGGGTGAGCACAGATACGCAGTATTTT.

CDR3 coding DNA: TGTGCCAGCAGTTTACCCCATAGAGCCAAAAACATTCAGTACTTC. Its translation: CASSLPHRAKNIQYF. V usage is TRBV28 and J usage is TRBJ2-4; D remains unclear. Looked up from germline, CDR1 is MDHEN and CDR2 is SYDVKM. Trimming pared 2 bases from V and 0 bases from J, leaving 8 bases between. The CDR3 is made up of 15 amino acids.

The chain has TRBV6-5 and TRBJ2-7, with 11 bases that match TRBD2. Per the germline V gene, CDR1 is MNHEY and CDR2 is SVGAGI. With 6 bases clipped from V and 0 bases from J, the junction kept 1 base outside the gene matches. The CDR3 loop spans 14 amino acids. The CDR3 loop reads CASRTSGSSYEQYF. As DNA, the CDR3 is TGTGCCAGCAGAACTAGCGGGAGCTCCTACGAGCAGTACTTC.

This clone was counted once. This chain uses TRBV10-2 with TRBJ2-2; the match to TRBD2 covers 9 bases. Unmatched junction bases numbered 6, after V lost 2 bases and J lost 11 bases. CDR3 length: 14 residues. The V gene's germline CDR1 is WSHSY and CDR2 SAAADI. The CDR3 protein is CASSENSGGGELFF. In DNA form, the CDR3 reads TGCGCCAGCAGTGAGAATAGCGGGGGTGGCGAGCTGTTTTTT.